Presented here are 7 T cell receptor beta chains from one specimen sequenced in a study of T cells in Graves' hyperthyroidism and ophthalmopathy. RNA transcripts provided the source from which TCR beta CDR3 regions were amplified. Using the HTBI primer set, a first-round RT-PCR was run on the TCR CDR3. In TCRdb, the multiplex PCR reads were re-called with MiXCR into one record per CDR3 protein. The sample holds under 650,000 distinct CDR3 sequences, roughly 17% seen once. Sample: blood. These receptors were taken from a woman aged 25 to 39 with Graves' hyperthyroidism.

This chain joins TRBV19 and TRBJ2-7; TRBD1 might be the D (6 bases). The germline V gene has CDR1 LNHDA and CDR2 SQIVND (reference sequence). Between the trimmed V and J ends, which lost 3 bases and 3 bases, there was a span of 15 bases. This CDR3 is built from 15 residues. CDR3 sequence (DNA): TGTGCCAGTAGTATTAGTTCAGGGGAGTTCTACGAGCAGTACTTC. Protein: CASSISSGEFYEQYF.

This clonotype has a count of ten or more. The genes are TRBV6-2 or TRBV6-3 and TRBJ2-7; D call uncertain. Between the trimmed V and J ends, which lost 0 bases and 2 bases, there was a span of 11 bases. Germline V gene data show CDR1 as MNHEY and CDR2 as SVGEGT. CDR3 size: 15 residues. In nucleotides, the CDR3 is TGTGCCAGCAGTTACTCGAAGAGGCTGGCCTACGAGCAGTACTTC. This translates into CASSYSKRLAYEQYF.

This chain connects TRBV3-1 to TRBJ1-2, with D possibly TRBD1 on 5 matching bases. V was trimmed by 0 bases and J by 4 bases, leaving 12 bases between them. There are 15 residues in the CDR3. Germline CDR1 reads LGHDT; CDR2 reads YNNKEL (reference sequence). The DNA of the CDR3 is TGTGCCAGCAGCCAAGAAAGGCAGGGAAGCTATGGCTACACCTTC. Its translation: CASSQERQGSYGYTF.

The table lists this clonotype with many counts. The gene calls are TRBV12-5 and TRBJ1-2; 9 positions match TRBD1. Germline V gene data show CDR1 as LGHNT and CDR2 as FRNRAP. V lost 1 base and J lost 8; bases outside the gene matches: 14. The CDR3 is made up of 17 amino acids. CDR3 bases: TGTGCTAGTGGTTTGGCCGGGGCCACAGGGGGCTTGGGAGGCTACACCTTC. Its protein is CASGLAGATGGLGGYTF.

Details on this clonotype: Since a much larger clone is just one base distant, this may be a read error. The V call is TRBV7-8, the J call TRBJ1-4; unclear D gene. Between the trimmed V and J ends, which lost 1 base and 5 bases, there was a span of 20 bases. Germline V gene lookup returns CDR1 SGHVS and CDR2 FQNEAQ. CDR3 length: 18 residues. CDR3 loop: CASSLEGRVTASNEKLFF. The DNA of the CDR3 is TGTGCCAGCAGCTTAGAAGGTCGAGTCACGGCTTCGAATGAAAAACTGTTTTTT.

This clonotype has a handful of counts. This chain connects TRBV12-3 or TRBV12-4 to TRBJ2-5; 8 bases agree with TRBD2. V shed 1 base and J 5 bases; nucleotides not matched to a gene: 6. The CDR3 is 15 amino acids. CDR3: CASSLGGTRMETQYF. The CDR3 DNA is TGTGCCAGCAGTTTAGGTGGGACTAGAATGGAGACCCAGTACTTC.

The chain uses TRBV27 and TRBJ2-5; TRBD2 matches 14 bases. Germline V gene sequence: CDR1 MNHEY, CDR2 SMNVEV (reference sequence). This CDR3 region has 18 residues. V lost 1 base, J lost 2 bases, and 6 bases stayed unmatched. The CDR3 here is CASSLLGGTSGSQETQYF. DNA of the CDR3: TGTGCCAGCAGTTTATTGGGAGGGACTAGCGGGAGTCAAGAGACCCAGTACTTC.